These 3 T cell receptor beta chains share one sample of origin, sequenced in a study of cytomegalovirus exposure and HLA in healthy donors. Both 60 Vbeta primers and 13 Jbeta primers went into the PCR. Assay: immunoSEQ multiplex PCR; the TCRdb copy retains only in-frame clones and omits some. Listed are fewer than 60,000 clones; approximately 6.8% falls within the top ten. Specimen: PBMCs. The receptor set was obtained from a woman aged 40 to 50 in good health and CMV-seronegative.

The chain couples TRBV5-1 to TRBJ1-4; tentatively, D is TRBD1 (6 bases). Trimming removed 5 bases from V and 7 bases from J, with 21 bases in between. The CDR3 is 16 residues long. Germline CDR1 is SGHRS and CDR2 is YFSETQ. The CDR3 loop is CASSSRQQGQREKLFF. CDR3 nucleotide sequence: TGCGCCAGCAGTTCCCGTCAACAGGGACAACGTGAAAAACTGTTTTTT.

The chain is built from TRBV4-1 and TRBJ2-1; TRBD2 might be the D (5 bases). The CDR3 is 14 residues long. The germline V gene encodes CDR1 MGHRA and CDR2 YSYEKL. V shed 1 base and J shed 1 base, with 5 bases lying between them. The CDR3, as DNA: TGCGCCAGCAGCCAAGGACTATCCTACAATGAGCAGTTCTTC. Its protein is CASSQGLSYNEQFF.

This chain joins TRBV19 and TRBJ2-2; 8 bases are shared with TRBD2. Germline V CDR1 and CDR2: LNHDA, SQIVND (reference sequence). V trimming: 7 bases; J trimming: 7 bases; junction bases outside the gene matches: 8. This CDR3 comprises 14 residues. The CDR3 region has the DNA TGTGCCAGTAACCAACCGGGACTAGTCGGGGAGCTGTTTTTT. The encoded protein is CASNQPGLVGELFF. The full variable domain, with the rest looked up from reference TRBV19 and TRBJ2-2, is DGGITQSPKYLFRKEGQNVTLSCEQNLNHDAMYWYRQDPGQGLRLIYYSQIVNDFQKGDIAEGYSVSREKKESFPLTVTSAQKNPTAFYLCASNQPGLVGELFFGEGSRLTVL.